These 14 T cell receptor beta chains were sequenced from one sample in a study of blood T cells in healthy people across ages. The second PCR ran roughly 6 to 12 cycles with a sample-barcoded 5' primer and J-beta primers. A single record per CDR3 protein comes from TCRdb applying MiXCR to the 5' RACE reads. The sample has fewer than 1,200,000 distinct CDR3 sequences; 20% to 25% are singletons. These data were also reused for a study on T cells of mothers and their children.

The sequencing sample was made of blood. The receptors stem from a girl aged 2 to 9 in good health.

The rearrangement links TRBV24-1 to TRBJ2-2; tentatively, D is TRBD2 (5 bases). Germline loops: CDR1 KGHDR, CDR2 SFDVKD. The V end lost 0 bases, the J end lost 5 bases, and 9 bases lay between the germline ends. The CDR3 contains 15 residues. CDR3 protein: CATSDLLERTGELFF. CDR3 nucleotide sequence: TGTGCCACCAGTGATTTGCTTGAGCGGACCGGGGAGCTGTTTTTT.

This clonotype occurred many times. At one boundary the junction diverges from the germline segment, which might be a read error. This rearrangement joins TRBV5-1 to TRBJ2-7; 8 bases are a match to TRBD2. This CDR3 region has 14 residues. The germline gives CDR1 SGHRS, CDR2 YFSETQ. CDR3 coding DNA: TGTGCCAGCAGCTTAGGGACTAGCTCCTACGAGCAGTACTTC. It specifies CASSLGTSSYEQYF.

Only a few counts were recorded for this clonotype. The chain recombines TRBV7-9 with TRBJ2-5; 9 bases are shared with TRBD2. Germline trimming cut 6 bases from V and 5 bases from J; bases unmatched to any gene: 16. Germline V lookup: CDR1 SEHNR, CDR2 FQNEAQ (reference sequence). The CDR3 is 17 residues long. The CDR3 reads CASSPTPGLAGTETQYF. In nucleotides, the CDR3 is TGTGCCAGCAGTCCCACCCCGGGCCTAGCGGGAACTGAGACCCAGTACTTC.

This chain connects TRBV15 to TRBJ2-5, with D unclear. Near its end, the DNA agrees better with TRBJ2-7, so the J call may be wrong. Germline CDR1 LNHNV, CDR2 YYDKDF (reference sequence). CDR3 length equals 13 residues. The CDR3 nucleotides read TGTGCCACCAGCACCACGGTCTTCTACGAGCAGTACTTC. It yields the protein CATSTTVFYEQYF.

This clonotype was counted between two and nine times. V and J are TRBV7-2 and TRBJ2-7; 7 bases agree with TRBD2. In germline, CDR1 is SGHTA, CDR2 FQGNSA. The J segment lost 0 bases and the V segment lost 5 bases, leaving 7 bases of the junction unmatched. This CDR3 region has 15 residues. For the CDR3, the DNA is TGTGCCAGCAGCGGGCGGGAGCGGGGCTCCTACGAGCAGTACTTC. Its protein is CASSGRERGSYEQYF.

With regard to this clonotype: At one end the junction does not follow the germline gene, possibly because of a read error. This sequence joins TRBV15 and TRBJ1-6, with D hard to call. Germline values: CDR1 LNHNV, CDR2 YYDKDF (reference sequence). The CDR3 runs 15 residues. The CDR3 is CATSPEPTLDSPLHF. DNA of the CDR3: TGTGCCACCAGCCCAGAGCCGACCCTCGATTCTCCCCTCCACTTT.

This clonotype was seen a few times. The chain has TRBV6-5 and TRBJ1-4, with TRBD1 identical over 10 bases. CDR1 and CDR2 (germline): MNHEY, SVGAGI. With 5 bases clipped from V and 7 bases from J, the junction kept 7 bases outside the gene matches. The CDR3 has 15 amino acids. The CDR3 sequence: CASSRPRTGGEKLFF. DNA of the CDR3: TGTGCCAGCAGTCGACCTCGGACAGGGGGTGAAAAACTGTTTTTT.

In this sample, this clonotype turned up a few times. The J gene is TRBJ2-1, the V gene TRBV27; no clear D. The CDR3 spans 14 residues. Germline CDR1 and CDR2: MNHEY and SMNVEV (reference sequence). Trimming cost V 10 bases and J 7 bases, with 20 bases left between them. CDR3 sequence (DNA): TGTGCCACCACAGTTTTAGGGTTCGGGAATGAGCAGTTCTTC. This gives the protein CATTVLGFGNEQFF.

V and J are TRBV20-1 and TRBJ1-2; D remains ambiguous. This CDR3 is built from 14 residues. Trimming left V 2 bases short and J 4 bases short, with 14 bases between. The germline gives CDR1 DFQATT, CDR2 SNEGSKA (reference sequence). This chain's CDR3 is CSARSSLERYGYTF. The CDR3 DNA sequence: TGCAGTGCTAGATCTAGCCTTGAGCGCTATGGCTACACCTTC.

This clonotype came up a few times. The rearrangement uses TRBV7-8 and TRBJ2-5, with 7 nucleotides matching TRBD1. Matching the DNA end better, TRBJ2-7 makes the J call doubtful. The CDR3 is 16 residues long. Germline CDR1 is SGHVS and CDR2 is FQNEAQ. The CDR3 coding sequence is TGTGCCAGCAGCTTAGCGACAGGGCACGCCACCTACGAGCAGTACTTC. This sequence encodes CASSLATGHATYEQYF.

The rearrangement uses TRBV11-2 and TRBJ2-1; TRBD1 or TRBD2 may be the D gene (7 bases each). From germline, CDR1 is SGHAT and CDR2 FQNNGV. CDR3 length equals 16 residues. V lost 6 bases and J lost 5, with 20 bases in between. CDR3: CASRKPGGVGDNEQFF. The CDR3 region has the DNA TGTGCCAGCAGAAAACCAGGGGGGGTCGGAGACAATGAGCAGTTCTTC.

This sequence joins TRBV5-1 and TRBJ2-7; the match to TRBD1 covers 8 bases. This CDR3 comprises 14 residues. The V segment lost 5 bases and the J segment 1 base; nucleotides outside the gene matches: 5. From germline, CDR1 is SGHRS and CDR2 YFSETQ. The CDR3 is CASSYRQGSYEQYF. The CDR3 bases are TGCGCCAGCAGTTACCGACAGGGGTCCTACGAGCAGTACTTC.

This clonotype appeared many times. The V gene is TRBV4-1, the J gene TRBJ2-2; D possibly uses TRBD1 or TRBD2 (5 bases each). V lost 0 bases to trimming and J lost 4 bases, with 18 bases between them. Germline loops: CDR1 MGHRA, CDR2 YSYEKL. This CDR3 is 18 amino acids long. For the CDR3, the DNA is TGCGCCAGCAGCCAAGAACCTCTCGGGTGGGGGACCACCGGGGAGCTGTTTTTT. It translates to CASSQEPLGWGTTGELFF.

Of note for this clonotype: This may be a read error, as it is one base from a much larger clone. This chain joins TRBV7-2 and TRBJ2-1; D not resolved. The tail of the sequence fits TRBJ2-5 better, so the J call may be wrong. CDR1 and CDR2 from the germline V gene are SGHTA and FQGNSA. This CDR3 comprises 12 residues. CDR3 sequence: CASSQTTETQYF. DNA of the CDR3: TGTGCCAGCAGCCAGACCACAGAGACCCAGTACTTC.